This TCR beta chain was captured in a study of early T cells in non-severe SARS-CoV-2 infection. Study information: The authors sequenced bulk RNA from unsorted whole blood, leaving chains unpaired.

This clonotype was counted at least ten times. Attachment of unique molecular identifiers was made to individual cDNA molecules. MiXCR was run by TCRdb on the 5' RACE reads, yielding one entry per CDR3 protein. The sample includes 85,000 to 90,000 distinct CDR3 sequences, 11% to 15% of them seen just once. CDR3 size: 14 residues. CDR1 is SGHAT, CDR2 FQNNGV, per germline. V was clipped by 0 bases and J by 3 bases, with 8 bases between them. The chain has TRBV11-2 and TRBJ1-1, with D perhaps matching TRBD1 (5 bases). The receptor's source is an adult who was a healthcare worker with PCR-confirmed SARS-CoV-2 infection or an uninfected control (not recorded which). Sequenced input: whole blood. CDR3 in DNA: TGTGCCAGCAGCTTAGATGGGGGGGACACTGAAGCTTTCTTT. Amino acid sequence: CASSLDGGDTEAFF.